This TCR beta chain was sequenced in a study of T cells in Graves' hyperthyroidism and ophthalmopathy. CDR1 is ENHRY, CDR2 SYGVKD, per germline. J gave up 6 bases and V 0 bases, and 9 bases lay outside the gene matches. There are 16 residues in the CDR3. Regions amplified from RNA transcripts were the TCR beta CDR3 regions. TCR CDR3 underwent first-round RT-PCR with the HTBI primer set. MiXCR, run by TCRdb on the multiplex PCR reads, gives a single entry per CDR3 protein. The data hold over 450,000 distinct CDR3 sequences, with over 15% observed a single time. Whole-study findings and limits: A model of 13 V-J pairs discriminated ophthalmopathy from stable hyperthyroidism.

This clonotype was picked up many times. The antigen remains unidentified. The sample consisted of blood. The chain combines TRBV10-3 with TRBJ2-5; TRBD2 matches at 8 bases. The receptor comes from a woman aged 18-35 years with Graves' ophthalmopathy. The CDR3: CAISESVSGGLQTQYF. The DNA for the CDR3 is TGTGCCATCAGTGAGTCTGTATCGGGGGGGCTGCAGACCCAGTACTTC.